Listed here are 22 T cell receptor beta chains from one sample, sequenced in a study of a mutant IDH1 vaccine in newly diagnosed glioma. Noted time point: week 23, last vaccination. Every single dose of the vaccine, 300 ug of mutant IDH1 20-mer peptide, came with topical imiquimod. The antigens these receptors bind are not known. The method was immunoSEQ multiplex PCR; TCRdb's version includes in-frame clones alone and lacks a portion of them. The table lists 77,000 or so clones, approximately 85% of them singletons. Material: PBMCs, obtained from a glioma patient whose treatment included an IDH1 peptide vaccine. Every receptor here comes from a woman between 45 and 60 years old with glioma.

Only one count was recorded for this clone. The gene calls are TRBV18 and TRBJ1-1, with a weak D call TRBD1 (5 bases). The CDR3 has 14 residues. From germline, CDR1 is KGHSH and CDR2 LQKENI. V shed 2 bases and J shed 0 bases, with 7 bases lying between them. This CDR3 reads CASSPGGVNTEAFF. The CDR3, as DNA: TGTGCCAGCTCACCAGGGGGGGTGAACACTGAAGCTTTCTTT.

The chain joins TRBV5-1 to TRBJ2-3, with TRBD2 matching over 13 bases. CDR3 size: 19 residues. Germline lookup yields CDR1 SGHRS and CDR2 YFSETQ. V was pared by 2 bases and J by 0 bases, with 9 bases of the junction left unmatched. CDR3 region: CASSLRLTSGRSSTDTQYF. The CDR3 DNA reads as TGCGCCAGCAGCTTAAGATTGACTAGCGGGAGGTCTAGCACAGATACGCAGTATTTT.

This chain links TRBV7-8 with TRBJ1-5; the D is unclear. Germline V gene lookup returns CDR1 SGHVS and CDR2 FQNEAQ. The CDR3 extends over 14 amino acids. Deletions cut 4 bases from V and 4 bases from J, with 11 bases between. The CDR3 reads CASSSRAPNQPQHF. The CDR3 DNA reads TGTGCCAGCAGCTCCCGGGCCCCAAATCAGCCCCAGCATTTT.

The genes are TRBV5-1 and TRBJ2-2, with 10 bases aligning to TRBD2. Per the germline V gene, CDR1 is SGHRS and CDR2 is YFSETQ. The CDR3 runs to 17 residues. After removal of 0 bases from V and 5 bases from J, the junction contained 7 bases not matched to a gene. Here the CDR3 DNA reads TGCGCCAGCAGCTTGGGGCTAGCGGGAGTAGGAACCGGGGAGCTGTTTTTT. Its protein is CASSLGLAGVGTGELFF. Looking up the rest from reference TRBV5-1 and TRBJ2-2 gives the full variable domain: KAGVTQTPRYLIKTRGQQVTLSCSPISGHRSVSWYQQTPGQGLQFLFEYFSETQRNKGNFPGRFSGRQFSNSRSEMNVSTLELGDSALYLCASSLGLAGVGTGELFFGEGSRLTVL.

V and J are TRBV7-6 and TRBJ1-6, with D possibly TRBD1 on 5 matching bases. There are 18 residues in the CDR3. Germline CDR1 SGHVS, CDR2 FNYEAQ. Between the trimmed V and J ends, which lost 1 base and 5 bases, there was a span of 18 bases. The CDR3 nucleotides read TGTGCCAGCAGCTTAGTCGGGGGGGGGACGAGGAATAATTCACCCCTCCACTTT. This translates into CASSLVGGGTRNNSPLHF.

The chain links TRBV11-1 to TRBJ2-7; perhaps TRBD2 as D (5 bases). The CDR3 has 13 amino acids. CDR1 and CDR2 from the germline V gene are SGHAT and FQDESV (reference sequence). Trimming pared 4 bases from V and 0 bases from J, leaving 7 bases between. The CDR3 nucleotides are TGTGCCAGCAGCTCGGGATTCTCCTACGAGCAGTACTTC. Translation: CASSSGFSYEQYF.

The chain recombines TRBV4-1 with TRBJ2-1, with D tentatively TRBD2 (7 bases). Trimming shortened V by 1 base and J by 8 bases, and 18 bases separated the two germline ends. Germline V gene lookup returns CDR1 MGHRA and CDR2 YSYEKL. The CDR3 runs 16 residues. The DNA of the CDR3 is TGCGCCAGCAGCCAAGGCGGGGGCAGGGGTTTCCATGAGCAGTTCTTC. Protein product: CASSQGGGRGFHEQFF.

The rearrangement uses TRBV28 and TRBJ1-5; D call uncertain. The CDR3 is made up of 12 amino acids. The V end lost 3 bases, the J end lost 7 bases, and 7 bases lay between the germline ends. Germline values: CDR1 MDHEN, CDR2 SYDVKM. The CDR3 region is CASSLSGQPQHF. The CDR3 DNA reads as TGTGCCAGCAGTTTGAGTGGGCAGCCCCAGCATTTT.

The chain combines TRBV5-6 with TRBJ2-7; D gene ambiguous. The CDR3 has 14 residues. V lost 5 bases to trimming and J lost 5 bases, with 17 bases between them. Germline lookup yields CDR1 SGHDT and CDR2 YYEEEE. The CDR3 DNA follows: TGTGCCAGCAGTCAAGGTCCGGGCGTAGACGAGCAGTACTTC. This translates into CASSQGPGVDEQYF. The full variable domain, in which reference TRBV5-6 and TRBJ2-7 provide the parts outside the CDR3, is DAGVTQSPTHLIKTRGQQVTLRCSPKSGHDTVSWYQQALGQGPQFIFQYYEEEERQRGNFPDRFSGHQFPNYSSELNVNALLLGDSALYLCASSQGPGVDEQYFGPGTRLTVT.

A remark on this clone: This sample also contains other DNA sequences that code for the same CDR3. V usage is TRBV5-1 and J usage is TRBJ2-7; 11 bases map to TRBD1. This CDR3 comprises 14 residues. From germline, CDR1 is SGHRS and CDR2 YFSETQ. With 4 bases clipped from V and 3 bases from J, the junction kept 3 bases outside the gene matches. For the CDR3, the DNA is TGCGCCAGCAGCCCCGGGACAGGGGGCTACGAGCAGTACTTC. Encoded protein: CASSPGTGGYEQYF.

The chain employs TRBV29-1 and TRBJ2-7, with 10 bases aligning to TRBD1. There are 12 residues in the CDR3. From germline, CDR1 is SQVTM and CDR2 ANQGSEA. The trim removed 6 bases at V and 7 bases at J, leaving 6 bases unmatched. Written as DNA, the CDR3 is TGCAGCGTCCCGGGACAGGGGTCAGAGCAGTACTTC. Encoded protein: CSVPGQGSEQYF.

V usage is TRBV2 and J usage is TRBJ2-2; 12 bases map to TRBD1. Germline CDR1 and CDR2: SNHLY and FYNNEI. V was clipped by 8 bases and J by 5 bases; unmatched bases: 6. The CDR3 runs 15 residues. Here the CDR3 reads CASSRGQGATGELFF. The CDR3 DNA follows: TGTGCCAGCTCTAGGGGACAGGGGGCGACCGGGGAGCTGTTTTTT.

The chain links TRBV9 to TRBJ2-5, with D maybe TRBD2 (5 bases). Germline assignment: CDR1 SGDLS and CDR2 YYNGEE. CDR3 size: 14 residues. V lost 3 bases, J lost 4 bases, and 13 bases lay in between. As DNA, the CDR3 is TGTGCCAGCAGCGAGAGGGCCGCCGGAGAGACCCAGTACTTC. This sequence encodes CASSERAAGETQYF. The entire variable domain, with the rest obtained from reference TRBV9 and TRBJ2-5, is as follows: DSGVTQTPKHLITATGQRVTLRCSPRSGDLSVYWYQQSLDQGLQFLIQYYNGEERAKGNILERFSAQQFPDLHSELNLSSLELGDSALYFCASSERAAGETQYFGPGTRLLVL.

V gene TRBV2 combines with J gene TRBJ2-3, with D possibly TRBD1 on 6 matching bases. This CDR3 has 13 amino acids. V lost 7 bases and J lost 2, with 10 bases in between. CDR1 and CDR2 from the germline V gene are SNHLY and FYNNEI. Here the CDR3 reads CASNGQYTDTQYF. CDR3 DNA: TGTGCCAGCAATGGACAGTACACAGATACGCAGTATTTT.

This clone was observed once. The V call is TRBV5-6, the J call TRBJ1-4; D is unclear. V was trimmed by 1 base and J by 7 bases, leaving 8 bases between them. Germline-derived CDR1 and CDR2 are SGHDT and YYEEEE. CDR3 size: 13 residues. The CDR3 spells CASSLKQGEKLFF. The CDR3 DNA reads TGTGCCAGCAGCTTGAAGCAAGGTGAAAAACTGTTTTTT.

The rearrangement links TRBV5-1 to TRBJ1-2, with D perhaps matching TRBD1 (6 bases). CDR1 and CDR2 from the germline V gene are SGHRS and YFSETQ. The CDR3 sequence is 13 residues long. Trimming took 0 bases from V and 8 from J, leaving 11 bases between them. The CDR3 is CASSLDREGGYTF. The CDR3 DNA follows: TGCGCCAGCAGCTTGGACAGGGAAGGGGGCTACACCTTC.

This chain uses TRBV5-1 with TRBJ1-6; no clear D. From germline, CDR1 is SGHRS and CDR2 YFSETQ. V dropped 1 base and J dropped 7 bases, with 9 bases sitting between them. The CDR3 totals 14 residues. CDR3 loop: CASSLWTSNSPLHF. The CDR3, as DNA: TGCGCCAGCAGCTTGTGGACTTCCAATTCACCCCTCCACTTT.

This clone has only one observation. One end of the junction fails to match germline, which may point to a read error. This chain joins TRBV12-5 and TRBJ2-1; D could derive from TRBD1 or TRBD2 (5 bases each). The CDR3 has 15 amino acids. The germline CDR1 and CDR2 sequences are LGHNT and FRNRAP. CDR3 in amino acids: CASGLRERGYDEQFF. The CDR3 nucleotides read TGTGCTAGTGGTCTCAGGGAACGGGGCTACGATGAGCAGTTCTTC.

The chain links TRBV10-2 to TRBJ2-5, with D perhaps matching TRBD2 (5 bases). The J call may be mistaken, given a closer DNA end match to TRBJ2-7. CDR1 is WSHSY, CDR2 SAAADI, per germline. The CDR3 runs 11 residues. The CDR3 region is CATRGSYEQYF. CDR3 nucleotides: TGCGCCACCCGAGGGTCCTACGAGCAGTACTTC.

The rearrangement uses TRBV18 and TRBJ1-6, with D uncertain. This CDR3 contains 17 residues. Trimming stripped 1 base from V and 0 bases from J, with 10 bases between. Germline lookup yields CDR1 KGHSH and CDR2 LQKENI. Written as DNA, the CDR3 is TGTGCCAGCTCACCACATGCGGGGAGCTCCTATAATTCACCCCTCCACTTT. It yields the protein CASSPHAGSSYNSPLHF.

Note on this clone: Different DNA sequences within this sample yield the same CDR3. CDR3 in DNA: TGCGCCAGCAGCTTGGGAACGGGGGGCTCTGGAAACACCATATATTTT. Translated: CASSLGTGGSGNTIYF. This sequence joins TRBV5-1 and TRBJ1-3, with D perhaps TRBD1 (5 bases). Trimming cost V 0 bases and J 0 bases, with 10 bases left between them. The CDR3 runs to 16 residues. The germline V gene has CDR1 SGHRS and CDR2 YFSETQ.

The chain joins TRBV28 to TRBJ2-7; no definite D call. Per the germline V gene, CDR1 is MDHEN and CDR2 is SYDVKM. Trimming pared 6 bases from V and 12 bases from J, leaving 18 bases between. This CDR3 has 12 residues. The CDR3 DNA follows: TGTGCCAGCAGCACAACCCGAAAGGGTCTGTACTTC. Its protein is CASSTTRKGLYF.